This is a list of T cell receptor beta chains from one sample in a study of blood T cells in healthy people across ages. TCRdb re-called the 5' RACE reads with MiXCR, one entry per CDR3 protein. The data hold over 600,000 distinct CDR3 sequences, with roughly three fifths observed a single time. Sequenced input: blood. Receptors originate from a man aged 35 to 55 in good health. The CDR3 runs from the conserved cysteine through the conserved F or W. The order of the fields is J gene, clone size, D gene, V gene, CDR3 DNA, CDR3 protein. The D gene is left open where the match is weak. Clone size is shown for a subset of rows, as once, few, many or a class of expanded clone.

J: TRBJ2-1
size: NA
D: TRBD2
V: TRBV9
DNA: TGTGCCAGCAGCGTAGTAGCGGGGGGGCCTACTGAGCAGTTCTTC
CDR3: CASSVVAGGPTEQFF

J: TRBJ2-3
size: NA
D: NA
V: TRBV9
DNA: TGTGCCAGCAGCTCCCATTCAGATACGCAGTATTTT
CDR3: CASSSHSDTQYF

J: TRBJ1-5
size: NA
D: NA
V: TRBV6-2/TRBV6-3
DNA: TGTGCCAGCAGAGGGGTGTCGTGGCCCTATAGCAATCAGCCCCAGCATTTT
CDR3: CASRGVSWPYSNQPQHF

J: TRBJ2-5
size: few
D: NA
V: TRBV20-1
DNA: TGCAGTGCTAGTAACCAAGCGGAGACCCAGTACTTC
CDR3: CSASNQAETQYF

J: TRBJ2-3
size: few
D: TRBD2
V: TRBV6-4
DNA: TGTGCCAGCAGGAGTAGCGGGAGTGGCACAGATACGCAGTATTTT
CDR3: CASRSSGSGTDTQYF

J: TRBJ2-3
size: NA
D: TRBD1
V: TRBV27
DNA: TGTGCCAGCGGCCGGGACAGAGGCACAGATACGCGGTATTTT
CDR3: CASGRDRGTDTRYF

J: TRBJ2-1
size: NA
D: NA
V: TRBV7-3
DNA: TGTGCCAGCAGCTTCTCCAGCGGAGCTTCCTACAATGAGCAGTTCTTC
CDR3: CASSFSSGASYNEQFF

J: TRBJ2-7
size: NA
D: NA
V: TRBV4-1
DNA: TGCGCCAGCAGCCAACGCGACAGATCCTACGAGCAGTACTTC
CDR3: CASSQRDRSYEQYF

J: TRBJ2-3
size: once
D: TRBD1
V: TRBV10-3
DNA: TGTGCCATCAGTGTTAGTGGGACAGGATTAGATACGCAGTATTTT
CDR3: CAISVSGTGLDTQYF

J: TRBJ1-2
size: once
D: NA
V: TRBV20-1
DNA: TGCAGTGCTAGAGATCGGGGCGAACCCAACTATGGCTACACCTTC
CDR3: CSARDRGEPNYGYTF

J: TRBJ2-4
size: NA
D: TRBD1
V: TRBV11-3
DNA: TGTGCCAGCAGCCCCGGGGGGGGACAGGGGGTTTGGAACATTCAGTACTTC
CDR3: CASSPGGGQGVWNIQYF

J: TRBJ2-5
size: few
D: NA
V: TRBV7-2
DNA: TGTGCCAGCAGCTTTGGTGGAAACCAAGAGACCCAGTACTTC
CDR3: CASSFGGNQETQYF

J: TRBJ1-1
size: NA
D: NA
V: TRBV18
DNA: TGTGCCAGCTCACCACCCAGAGACGGACGAGAAGCTTTCTTT
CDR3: CASSPPRDGREAFF

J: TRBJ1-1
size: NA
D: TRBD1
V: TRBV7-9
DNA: TGTGCCAGCAGCTTAGCGACGGGGGACAGGATGAACACTGAAGCTTTCTTT
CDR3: CASSLATGDRMNTEAFF

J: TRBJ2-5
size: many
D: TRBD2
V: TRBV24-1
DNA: TGTGCCACCAGTGACCCCGGACTAGGCGGGGAGACCCAGTACTTC
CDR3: CATSDPGLGGETQYF

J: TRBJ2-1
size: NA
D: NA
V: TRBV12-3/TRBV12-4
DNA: TGTGCCAGCAGTTTAGCTCTGGGGGTCATGAGCTCCTACAATGAGCAGTTCTTC
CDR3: CASSLALGVMSSYNEQFF

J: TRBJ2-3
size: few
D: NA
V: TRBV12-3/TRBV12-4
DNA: TGTGCCAGCAGTGCACTTAAGACAGATACGCAGTATTTT
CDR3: CASSALKTDTQYF

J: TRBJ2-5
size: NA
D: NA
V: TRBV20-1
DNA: TGCAGTGTCCTGAAGTACCCACTAGGTCAAGAGACCCAGTACTTC
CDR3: CSVLKYPLGQETQYF

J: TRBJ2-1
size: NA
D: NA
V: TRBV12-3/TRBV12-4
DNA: TGTGCCAGCAGTTTAAGATCGGGGAATGGGCAGTTCTTC
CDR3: CASSLRSGNGQFF

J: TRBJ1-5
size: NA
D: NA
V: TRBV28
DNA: TGTGCCAGCAGTTTGTGGGTCCAGGGAAGTCGTCCTGACCAACACAATCAGCCCCAGCATTTT
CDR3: CASSLWVQGSRPDQHNQPQHF

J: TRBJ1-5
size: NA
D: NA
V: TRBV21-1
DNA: TGTGCCAGCAGCAAGCAGGGGGGCAGACAGCCCCAGCATTTT
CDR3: CASSKQGGRQPQHF

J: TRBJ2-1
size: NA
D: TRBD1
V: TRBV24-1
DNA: TGTGCCACCAGTGATTCCGGCGCCGGGACAGGGAGTGTTAAGTTCTTC
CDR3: CATSDSGAGTGSVKFF

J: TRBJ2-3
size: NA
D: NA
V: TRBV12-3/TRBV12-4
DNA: TGTGCCAGCAGCCTGAGGCAAGTATTGGGAGATACGCAGTATTTT
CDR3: CASSLRQVLGDTQYF

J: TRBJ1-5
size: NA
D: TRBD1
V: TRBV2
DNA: TGTGCCAGCAGCGCTACAGGGGCCAATCAGCCCCAGCATTTT
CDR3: CASSATGANQPQHF

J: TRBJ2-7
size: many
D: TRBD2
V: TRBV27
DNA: TGTGCCAGCAGTTTTTCAGGGCTAGCGGGAAACGAGCAGTACTTC
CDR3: CASSFSGLAGNEQYF

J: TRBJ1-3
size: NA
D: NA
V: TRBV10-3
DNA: TGTGCCATCAGCGACGTTGACTCTGGAAACACCATATATTTT
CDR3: CAISDVDSGNTIYF

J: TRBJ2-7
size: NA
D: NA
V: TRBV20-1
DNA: TGCAGCACAATAGGAGAAAGCTCCTACAATGAGCAGTACTTC
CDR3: CSTIGESSYNEQYF

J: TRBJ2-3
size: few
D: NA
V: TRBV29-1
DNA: TGCAGCGTTGAGGCCGAGGGGACGGGTACGCAGTATTTT
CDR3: CSVEAEGTGTQYF

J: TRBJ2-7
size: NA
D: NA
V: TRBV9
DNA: TGTGCCAGCAGCGTAGGCCTAGGGGCCTACGAGCAGTACTTC
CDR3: CASSVGLGAYEQYF

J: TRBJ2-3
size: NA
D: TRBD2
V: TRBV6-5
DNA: TGTGCCAGCAGTTACTCGATAGCGGGGGAAAGCACAGATACGCAGTATTTT
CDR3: CASSYSIAGESTDTQYF